This is a list of T cell receptor beta chains from one sample in a study of blood T cell repertoires in COVID-19. Using immunoSEQ multiplex PCR, the repertoire was profiled, and TCRdb retains in-frame clones only, with some absent. The table shows about 49,000 clones, with approximately 86% occurring only once. What was sequenced was peripheral blood. All receptors come from a human donor in a cohort sampled during active COVID-19. Each CDR3 is given with its conserved first and last residue. The D gene is left open where the match is weak. Clone size is given for some rows only: seen once, a few or many times, or a class if the clone is expanded.

D gene: -
J gene: TRBJ2-5
V gene: TRBV7-2
clone size: -
CDR3 protein: CASSDLHRVETQYF
CDR3 DNA: TGTGCCAGCAGCGACCTACACAGGGTTGAGACCCAGTACTTC

D gene: -
J gene: TRBJ2-7
V gene: TRBV2
clone size: -
CDR3 protein: CASSYSEQYF
CDR3 DNA: TGTGCCAGCAGCTATTCCGAGCAGTACTTC

D gene: -
J gene: TRBJ1-1
V gene: TRBV6-6
clone size: -
CDR3 protein: CASSYMQGTNTEAFF
CDR3 DNA: TGTGCCAGCAGTTACATGCAGGGGACGAACACTGAAGCTTTCTTT

D gene: TRBD2
J gene: TRBJ2-7
V gene: TRBV4-1
clone size: -
CDR3 protein: CASSQETGTSGRLSYEQYF
CDR3 DNA: TGCGCCAGCAGCCAGGAAACCGGGACTAGCGGGAGGTTGTCCTACGAGCAGTACTTC

D gene: -
J gene: TRBJ2-2
V gene: TRBV7-9
clone size: -
CDR3 protein: CASSPLNTGELFF
CDR3 DNA: TGTGCCAGCAGCCCTCTGAACACCGGGGAGCTGTTTTTT

D gene: TRBD1
J gene: TRBJ2-2
V gene: TRBV18
clone size: -
CDR3 protein: CASSPLGQGASGELFF
CDR3 DNA: TGTGCCAGCTCACCCCTGGGACAGGGGGCCTCTGGGGAGCTGTTTTTT

D gene: -
J gene: TRBJ1-2
V gene: TRBV28
clone size: -
CDR3 protein: CASSLGSGSAYGYTF
CDR3 DNA: TGTGCCAGCAGTTTAGGTTCGGGGTCGGCCTATGGCTACACCTTC

D gene: -
J gene: TRBJ2-7
V gene: TRBV28
clone size: -
CDR3 protein: CVSSLTAAGNYEQYF
CDR3 DNA: TGTGTCAGCAGTCTCACCGCCGCAGGGAACTACGAGCAGTACTTC

D gene: TRBD1
J gene: TRBJ1-1
V gene: TRBV6-2/TRBV6-3
clone size: -
CDR3 protein: CASSYLTGARSGTEAFF
CDR3 DNA: TGTGCCAGCAGTTACTTGACAGGGGCCCGGTCGGGCACTGAAGCTTTCTTT

D gene: -
J gene: TRBJ1-5
V gene: TRBV6-5
clone size: -
CDR3 protein: CASSYTGSHQPQHF
CDR3 DNA: TGTGCCAGCAGTTACACCGGGTCCCATCAGCCCCAGCATTTT

D gene: -
J gene: TRBJ1-4
V gene: TRBV18
clone size: -
CDR3 protein: CASSSVRNEKLFF
CDR3 DNA: TGTGCCAGCTCTTCAGTTCGTAATGAAAAACTGTTTTTT

D gene: TRBD2
J gene: TRBJ2-7
V gene: TRBV2
clone size: -
CDR3 protein: CASRLGLAGSYEQYF
CDR3 DNA: TGTGCCAGCAGACTCGGACTAGCGGGATCCTACGAGCAGTACTTC

D gene: -
J gene: TRBJ2-7
V gene: TRBV6-2/TRBV6-3
clone size: -
CDR3 protein: CASSYSTGNHEQYF
CDR3 DNA: TGTGCCAGCAGTTACTCGACCGGGAACCACGAGCAGTACTTC

D gene: TRBD1
J gene: TRBJ1-2
V gene: TRBV13
clone size: -
CDR3 protein: CASSRTAGTGTLGGYTF
CDR3 DNA: TGTGCCAGCAGTCGAACCGCCGGGACAGGGACTCTTGGTGGCTACACCTTC

D gene: -
J gene: TRBJ1-4
V gene: TRBV5-1
clone size: -
CDR3 protein: CASSLARAATNEKLFF
CDR3 DNA: TGCGCCAGCAGCTTGGCCAGGGCAGCAACTAATGAAAAACTGTTTTTT

D gene: TRBD1
J gene: TRBJ2-7
V gene: TRBV27
clone size: -
CDR3 protein: CASSVKTGRHEQYF
CDR3 DNA: TGTGCCAGCAGTGTGAAGACAGGGCGCCACGAGCAGTACTTC

D gene: TRBD2
J gene: TRBJ2-1
V gene: TRBV19
clone size: -
CDR3 protein: CASSTRLAGVTEQFF
CDR3 DNA: TGTGCCAGTAGTACAAGACTAGCGGGAGTTACTGAGCAGTTCTTC

D gene: -
J gene: TRBJ2-4
V gene: TRBV21-1
clone size: once
CDR3 protein: CASSEKSVLAGDPGGRNIQYF
CDR3 DNA: TGTGCCAGCAGCGAAAAGTCGGTACTAGCGGGAGACCCGGGGGGAAGAAACATTCAGTACTTC

D gene: TRBD1
J gene: TRBJ2-7
V gene: TRBV27
clone size: few
CDR3 protein: CASSFTTGGEQYF
CDR3 DNA: TGTGCCAGCAGTTTTACCACAGGGGGCGAGCAGTACTTC

D gene: TRBD1
J gene: TRBJ1-2
V gene: TRBV7-2
clone size: -
CDR3 protein: CASSFYGQGVVDGYTF
CDR3 DNA: TGTGCCAGCAGCTTTTATGGACAGGGTGTGGTCGATGGCTACACCTTC

D gene: -
J gene: TRBJ1-1
V gene: TRBV25-1
clone size: -
CDR3 protein: CASSGPGGRPNTEAFF
CDR3 DNA: TGTGCCAGCAGTGGACCGGGGGGGCGACCGAACACTGAAGCTTTCTTT

D gene: -
J gene: TRBJ1-2
V gene: TRBV19
clone size: -
CDR3 protein: CASKTGVATGHYGYTF
CDR3 DNA: TGTGCCAGTAAGACGGGGGTGGCAACTGGACACTATGGCTACACCTTC

D gene: -
J gene: TRBJ1-2
V gene: TRBV6-5
clone size: few
CDR3 protein: CASGRDNGYTF
CDR3 DNA: TGTGCCAGCGGCAGGGATAATGGCTACACCTTC

D gene: -
J gene: TRBJ2-2
V gene: TRBV5-1
clone size: -
CDR3 protein: CASSLNSNTGELFF
CDR3 DNA: TGCGCCAGCAGCTTGAACAGTAACACCGGGGAGCTGTTTTTT

D gene: -
J gene: TRBJ1-2
V gene: TRBV30
clone size: -
CDR3 protein: CAWRGGWRFSYGYTF
CDR3 DNA: TGTGCCTGGAGGGGTGGGTGGAGGTTCTCCTATGGCTACACCTTC

D gene: -
J gene: TRBJ2-2
V gene: TRBV11-2
clone size: -
CDR3 protein: CASSLDRNTGELFF
CDR3 DNA: TGTGCCAGCAGCTTAGACAGGAACACCGGGGAGCTGTTTTTT

D gene: -
J gene: TRBJ2-2
V gene: TRBV5-6
clone size: -
CDR3 protein: CASRWSGSNTGELFF
CDR3 DNA: TGTGCCAGCAGATGGAGCGGTTCGAACACCGGGGAGCTGTTTTTT

D gene: -
J gene: TRBJ2-3
V gene: TRBV18
clone size: -
CDR3 protein: CASSPPSVTDTQYF
CDR3 DNA: TGTGCCAGCTCACCACCCTCTGTCACAGATACGCAGTATTTT

D gene: -
J gene: TRBJ2-1
V gene: TRBV9
clone size: -
CDR3 protein: CASSVERGGVNEQFF
CDR3 DNA: TGTGCCAGCAGCGTAGAAAGGGGGGGAGTAAATGAGCAGTTCTTC

D gene: -
J gene: TRBJ1-2
V gene: TRBV13
clone size: -
CDR3 protein: CASSPSPGASYGYTF
CDR3 DNA: TGTGCCAGCAGCCCCTCCCCGGGAGCATCCTATGGCTACACCTTC

D gene: TRBD1
J gene: TRBJ1-5
V gene: TRBV4-1
clone size: -
CDR3 protein: CASSQDMGQGGQPQHF
CDR3 DNA: TGCGCCAGCAGCCAAGATATGGGACAGGGAGGACAGCCCCAGCATTTT

D gene: TRBD1
J gene: TRBJ1-1
V gene: TRBV7-9
clone size: once
CDR3 protein: CASSSPGQLSPNTEAFF
CDR3 DNA: TGTGCCAGCAGCTCGCCGGGACAGTTAAGCCCTAACACTGAAGCTTTCTTT

D gene: TRBD1
J gene: TRBJ1-5
V gene: TRBV10-3
clone size: few
CDR3 protein: CATRQGAGNQPQHF
CDR3 DNA: TGTGCCACAAGACAGGGGGCTGGCAATCAGCCCCAGCATTTT

D gene: -
J gene: TRBJ1-2
V gene: TRBV6-5
clone size: -
CDR3 protein: CASFKKTGFYTF
CDR3 DNA: TGTGCCAGCTTCAAAAAAACCGGGTTCTACACCTTC

D gene: -
J gene: TRBJ2-3
V gene: TRBV28
clone size: -
CDR3 protein: CASRGPPDTQYF
CDR3 DNA: TGTGCCAGCAGGGGCCCCCCAGATACGCAGTATTTT

D gene: TRBD1
J gene: TRBJ2-7
V gene: TRBV5-1
clone size: -
CDR3 protein: CASSSGQGMYEQYF
CDR3 DNA: TGCGCCAGCAGCTCGGGACAGGGTATGTACGAGCAGTACTTC

D gene: -
J gene: TRBJ1-6
V gene: TRBV19
clone size: few
CDR3 protein: CASMGRGFNSPLHF
CDR3 DNA: TGTGCCAGTATGGGGAGGGGTTTTAATTCACCCCTCCACTTT

D gene: -
J gene: TRBJ1-5
V gene: TRBV7-9
clone size: -
CDR3 protein: CASSHSGTSNQPQHF
CDR3 DNA: TGTGCCAGCAGCCACTCCGGGACAAGCAATCAGCCCCAGCATTTT